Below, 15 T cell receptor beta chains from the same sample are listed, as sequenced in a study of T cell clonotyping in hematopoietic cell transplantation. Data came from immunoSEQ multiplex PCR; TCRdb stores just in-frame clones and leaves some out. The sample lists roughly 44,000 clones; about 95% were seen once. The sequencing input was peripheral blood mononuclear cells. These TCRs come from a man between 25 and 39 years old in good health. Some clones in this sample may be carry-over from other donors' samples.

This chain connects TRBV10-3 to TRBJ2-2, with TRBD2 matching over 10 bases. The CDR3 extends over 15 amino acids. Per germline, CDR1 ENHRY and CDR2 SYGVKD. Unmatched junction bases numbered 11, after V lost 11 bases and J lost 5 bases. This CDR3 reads CAGSSSGRGTGELFF. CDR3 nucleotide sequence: TGTGCCGGGTCCTCTAGCGGGAGAGGTACCGGGGAGCTGTTTTTT.

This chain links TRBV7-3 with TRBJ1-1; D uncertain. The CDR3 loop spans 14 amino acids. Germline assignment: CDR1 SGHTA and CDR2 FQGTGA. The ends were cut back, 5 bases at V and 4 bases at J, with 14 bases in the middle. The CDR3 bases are TGTGCCAGCAGCCAAGAAACCTGGGGCACTGAAGCTTTCTTT. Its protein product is CASSQETWGTEAFF.

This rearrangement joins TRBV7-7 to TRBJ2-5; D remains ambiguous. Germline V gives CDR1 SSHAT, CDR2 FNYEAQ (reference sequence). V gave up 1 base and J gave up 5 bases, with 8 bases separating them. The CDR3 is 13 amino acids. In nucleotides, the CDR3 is TGTGCCAGCAGCTTAGGTGGGCCGGAGACCCAGTACTTC. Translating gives CASSLGGPETQYF. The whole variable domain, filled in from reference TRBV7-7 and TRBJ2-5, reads GAGVSQSPRYKVTKRGQDVTLRCDPISSHATLYWYQQALGQGPEFLTYFNYEAQPDKSGLPSDRFSAERPEGSISTLTIQRTEQRDSAMYRCASSLGGPETQYFGPGTRLLVL.

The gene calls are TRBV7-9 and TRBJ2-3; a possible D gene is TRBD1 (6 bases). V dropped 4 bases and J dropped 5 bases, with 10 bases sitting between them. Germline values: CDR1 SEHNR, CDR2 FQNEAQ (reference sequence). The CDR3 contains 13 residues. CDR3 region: CASSSGARDTQYF. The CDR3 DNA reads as TGTGCCAGCAGCTCAGGGGCTAGAGATACGCAGTATTTT.

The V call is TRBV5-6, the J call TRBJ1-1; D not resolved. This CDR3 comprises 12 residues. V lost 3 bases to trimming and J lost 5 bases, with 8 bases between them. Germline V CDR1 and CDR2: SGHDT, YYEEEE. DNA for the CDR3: TGTGCCAGCAGCTGGGAGGGAACTGAAGCTTTCTTT. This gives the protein CASSWEGTEAFF.

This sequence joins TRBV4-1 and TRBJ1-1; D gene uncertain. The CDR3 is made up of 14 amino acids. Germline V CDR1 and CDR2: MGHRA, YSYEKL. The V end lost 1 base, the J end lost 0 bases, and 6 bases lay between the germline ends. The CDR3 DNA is TGCGCCAGCAGCCAAGCAGTGTTGAACACTGAAGCTTTCTTT. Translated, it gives CASSQAVLNTEAFF.

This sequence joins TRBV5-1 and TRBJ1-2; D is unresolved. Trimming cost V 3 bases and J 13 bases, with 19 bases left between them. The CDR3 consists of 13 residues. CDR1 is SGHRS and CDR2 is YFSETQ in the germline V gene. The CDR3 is CASSSERTRPLTF. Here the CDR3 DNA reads TGCGCCAGCAGCTCGGAACGGACTAGGCCCCTCACCTTC. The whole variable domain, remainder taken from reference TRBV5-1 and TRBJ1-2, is KAGVTQTPRYLIKTRGQQVTLSCSPISGHRSVSWYQQTPGQGLQFLFEYFSETQRNKGNFPGRFSGRQFSNSRSEMNVSTLELGDSALYLCASSSERTRPLTFGSGTRLTVV.

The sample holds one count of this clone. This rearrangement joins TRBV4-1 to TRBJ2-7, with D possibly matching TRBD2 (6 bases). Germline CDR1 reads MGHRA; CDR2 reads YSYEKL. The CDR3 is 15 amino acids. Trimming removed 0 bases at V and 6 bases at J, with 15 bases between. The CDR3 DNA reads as TGCGCCAGCAGCCAAGAACCTCGGGGGTTGGGCGAGCAGTACTTC. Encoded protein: CASSQEPRGLGEQYF.

The CDR3 protein is CASSSRGGSVGSYNEQFF. DNA for the CDR3: TGTGCCAGCAGCTCTAGAGGGGGATCCGTTGGGTCCTACAATGAGCAGTTCTTC. The chain recombines TRBV7-6 with TRBJ2-1; a possible D gene is TRBD1 (6 bases). V was cut by 4 bases and J by 1 base, with 20 bases left in between. The CDR3 covers 18 residues. Looked up from germline, CDR1 is SGHVS and CDR2 is FNYEAQ.

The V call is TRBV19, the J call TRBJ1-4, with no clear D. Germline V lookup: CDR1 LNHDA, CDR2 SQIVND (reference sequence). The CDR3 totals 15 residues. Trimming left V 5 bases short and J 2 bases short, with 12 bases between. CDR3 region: CASSEFPATNEKLFF. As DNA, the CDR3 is TGTGCCAGTAGTGAGTTTCCCGCGACTAATGAAAAACTGTTTTTT. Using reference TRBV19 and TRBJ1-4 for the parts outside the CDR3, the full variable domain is DGGITQSPKYLFRKEGQNVTLSCEQNLNHDAMYWYRQDPGQGLRLIYYSQIVNDFQKGDIAEGYSVSREKKESFPLTVTSAQKNPTAFYLCASSEFPATNEKLFFGSGTQLSVL.

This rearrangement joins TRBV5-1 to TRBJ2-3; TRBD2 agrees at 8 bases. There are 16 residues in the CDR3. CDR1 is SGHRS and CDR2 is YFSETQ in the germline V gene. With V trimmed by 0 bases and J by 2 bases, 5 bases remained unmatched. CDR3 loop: CASSLAAGGPTDTQYF. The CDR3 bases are TGCGCCAGCAGCTTGGCGGCGGGGGGCCCCACAGATACGCAGTATTTT.

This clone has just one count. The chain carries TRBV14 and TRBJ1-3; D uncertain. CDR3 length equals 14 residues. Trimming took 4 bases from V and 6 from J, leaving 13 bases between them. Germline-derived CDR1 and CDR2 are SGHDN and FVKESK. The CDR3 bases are TGTGCCAGCAGCCCTGAACGAGGGATAAACACCATATATTTT. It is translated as CASSPERGINTIYF.

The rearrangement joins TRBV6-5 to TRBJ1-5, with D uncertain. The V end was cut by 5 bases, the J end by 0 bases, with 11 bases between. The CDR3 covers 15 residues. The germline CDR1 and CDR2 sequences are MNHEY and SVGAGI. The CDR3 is CASSTEWGSNQPQHF. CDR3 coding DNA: TGTGCCAGCAGTACCGAGTGGGGTAGCAATCAGCCCCAGCATTTT.

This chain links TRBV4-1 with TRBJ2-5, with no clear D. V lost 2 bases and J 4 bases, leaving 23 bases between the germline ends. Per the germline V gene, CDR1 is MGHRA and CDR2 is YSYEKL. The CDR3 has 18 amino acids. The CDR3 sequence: CASSQLFGGPESSETQYF. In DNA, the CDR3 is TGCGCCAGCAGCCAATTGTTCGGCGGCCCTGAATCCTCAGAGACCCAGTACTTC.

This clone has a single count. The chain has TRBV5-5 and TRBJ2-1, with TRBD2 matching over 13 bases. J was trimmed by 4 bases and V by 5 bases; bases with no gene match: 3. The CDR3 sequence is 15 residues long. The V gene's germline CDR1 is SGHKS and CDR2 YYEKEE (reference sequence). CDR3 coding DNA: TGTGCCAGCAGTTTACTAGCGGGAGGGTACAATGAGCAGTTCTTC. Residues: CASSLLAGGYNEQFF.